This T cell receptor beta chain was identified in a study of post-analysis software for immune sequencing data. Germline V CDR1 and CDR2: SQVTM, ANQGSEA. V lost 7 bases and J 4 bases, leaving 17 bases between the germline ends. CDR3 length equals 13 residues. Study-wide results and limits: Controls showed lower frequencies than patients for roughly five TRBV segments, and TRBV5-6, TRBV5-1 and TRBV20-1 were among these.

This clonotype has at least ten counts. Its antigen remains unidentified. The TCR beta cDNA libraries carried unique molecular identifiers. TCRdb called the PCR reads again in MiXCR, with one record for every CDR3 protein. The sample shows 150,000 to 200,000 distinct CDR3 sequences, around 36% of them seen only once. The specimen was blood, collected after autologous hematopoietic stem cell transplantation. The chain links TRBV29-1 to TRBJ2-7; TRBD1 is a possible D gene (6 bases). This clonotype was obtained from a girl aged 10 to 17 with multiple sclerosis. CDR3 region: CSGKTGQGYEQYF. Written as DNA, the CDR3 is TGCAGCGGAAAAACAGGGCAGGGATACGAGCAGTACTTC.